This entry describes one T cell receptor (beta chain). Source study methods: Reference gene primer amplification gave nucleated cell count estimates. Produced via immunoSEQ multiplex PCR; TCRdb's table is partial and in-frame only. That table furnishes V, J and clone size, whereas the DNA furnished D and trimming. The sample includes approximately 88,000 clones, around 80% of them seen just once. This sample is drawn from a study of blood T cell repertoires in COVID-19. Study summary: The study drew acute and convalescent COVID-19 samples from the United States, Italy and Spain. The cDNA or gDNA used as material had been derived from T cells, B-cell-depleted T cells, or PBMCs.

The clonotype was recovered from a man between 45 and 60 years old who had recovered from COVID-19. Sequencing was performed on peripheral blood.

For the CDR3, the DNA is TGTGCCAGCAGACCCACAGGGACAGATACGCAGTATTTT. Its translation: CASRPTGTDTQYF. V gene TRBV4-2 combines with J gene TRBJ2-3; D is perhaps TRBD1 (6 bases). Germline lookup yields CDR1 LGHNA and CDR2 YNFKEQ. Trimming cost V 6 bases and J 3 bases, with 10 bases left between them. This CDR3 spans 13 amino acids.